These 19 T cell receptor beta chains share one sample of origin, sequenced in a study of lymphopenia after photon versus proton radiotherapy. Sequencing was performed with immunoSEQ multiplex PCR; in TCRdb, only in-frame clones are kept and a portion is missing. The table lists tens of thousands of clones, more than 75% of them singletons. Sequenced here: peripheral blood, sampled from a patient treated with photon-based radiotherapy. The origin of the receptors is a man over 45 with gastric cancer.

The chain uses TRBV9 and TRBJ1-2, with 11 bases lining up with TRBD1. In germline, CDR1 is SGDLS, CDR2 YYNGEE. This CDR3 spans 18 amino acids. Trimming at V came to 0 bases and at J to 2 bases, leaving 9 bases not matched to a gene. CDR3 region: CASSVVAGTGGKNYGYTF. For the CDR3, the DNA is TGTGCCAGCAGCGTAGTGGCTGGGACAGGGGGTAAAAACTATGGCTACACCTTC. Combining the CDR3 with reference TRBV9 and TRBJ1-2 gives the whole variable domain DSGVTQTPKHLITATGQRVTLRCSPRSGDLSVYWYQQSLDQGLQFLIQYYNGEERAKGNILERFSAQQFPDLHSELNLSSLELGDSALYFCASSVVAGTGGKNYGYTFGSGTRLTVV.

This clone was seen more than once but under ten times. CDR3 in amino acids: CASSLDRATEAFF. In nucleotides, the CDR3 is TGTGCCAGCAGCTTAGACAGGGCTACTGAAGCTTTCTTT. This chain joins TRBV5-4 and TRBJ1-1; TRBD1 agrees at 7 bases. Germline V CDR1 and CDR2: SGHNT, YYREEE (reference sequence). The CDR3 has 13 residues. The junction had 3 bases not matched to a gene; V was cut back by 2 bases and J by 5 bases.

This clone was recorded only once. The V gene is TRBV6-5, the J gene TRBJ2-7, with 7 bases fitting TRBD2. Per germline, CDR1 MNHEY and CDR2 SVGAGI. After removal of 6 bases from V and 7 bases from J, the junction contained 12 bases not matched to a gene. The CDR3 is 14 amino acids. This CDR3 is CASSNRGGLPEQYF. In DNA, the CDR3 is TGTGCCAGCAGCAACCGGGGAGGGCTACCGGAGCAGTACTTC.

This chain joins TRBV18 and TRBJ1-1; D gene unclear. V was shortened by 3 bases and J by 7 bases, with 9 bases between the two germline ends. Germline loops: CDR1 KGHSH, CDR2 LQKENI. This CDR3 contains 12 residues. The CDR3 region has the DNA TGTGCCAGCTCACCCCTGGCTGGTGAAGCTTTCTTT. Its protein is CASSPLAGEAFF.

The chain recombines TRBV28 with TRBJ2-3; 14 bases line up with TRBD2. The length of the CDR3 is 21 residues. Germline loops: CDR1 MDHEN, CDR2 SYDVKM. V shed 5 bases, J shed 2 bases, and the junction held 18 bases outside the gene matches. This chain's CDR3 is CASSEWGSGTSGSRTTDTQYF. In DNA form, the CDR3 reads TGTGCCAGCAGTGAATGGGGGTCCGGGACTAGCGGGAGTCGGACCACAGATACGCAGTATTTT.

This chain uses TRBV28 with TRBJ2-3; D is possibly TRBD1 (5 bases). CDR3 length: 16 residues. Germline V gene sequence: CDR1 MDHEN, CDR2 SYDVKM. The ends were cut back, 3 bases at V and 2 bases at J, with 15 bases in the middle. The CDR3 here is CASSFNRWGLTDTQYF. CDR3 DNA: TGTGCCAGCAGTTTTAATCGATGGGGCCTCACAGATACGCAGTATTTT. Full variable domain (rest looked up from reference TRBV28 and TRBJ2-3): DVKVTQSSRYLVKRTGEKVFLECVQDMDHENMFWYRQDPGLGLRLIYFSYDVKMKEKGDIPEGYSVSREKKERFSLILESASTNQTSMYLCASSFNRWGLTDTQYFGPGTRLTVL.

The J gene is TRBJ1-1, the V gene TRBV20-1; possibly TRBD1 for D (6 bases). The germline CDR1 and CDR2 sequences are DFQATT and SNEGSKA (reference sequence). The CDR3 contains 11 residues. With 1 base removed from V and 8 bases from J, the gap between germline ends came to 8 bases. The CDR3 sequence is CSARATGEAFF. CDR3 DNA: TGCAGTGCTAGAGCGACAGGCGAAGCTTTCTTT.

The gene calls are TRBV15 and TRBJ2-2; D perhaps matches TRBD2 (5 bases). Between the trimmed V and J ends, which lost 10 bases and 6 bases, there was a span of 21 bases. The CDR3 length is 15 residues. From germline, CDR1 is LNHNV and CDR2 YYDKDF (reference sequence). The CDR3 DNA reads TGTGCCATCCCAACCGGTAGCGTCTTGGCCGGGGAGCTGTTTTTT. Residues: CAIPTGSVLAGELFF.

This clone has a handful of counts. The rearrangement joins TRBV6-1 to TRBJ2-6; perhaps TRBD2 as D (7 bases). Germline assignment: CDR1 MNHNS and CDR2 SASEGT. Trimming removed 2 bases from V and 0 bases from J, with 8 bases in between. This CDR3 region has 16 residues. The CDR3 sequence: CASSERGASGANVLTF. The CDR3 DNA sequence: TGTGCCAGCAGTGAACGGGGGGCCTCTGGGGCCAACGTCCTGACTTTC.

V usage is TRBV11-2 and J usage is TRBJ1-1; weak D call: TRBD1 (6 bases). This CDR3 is built from 15 residues. CDR1 and CDR2 from the germline V gene are SGHAT and FQNNGV. Trimming removed 4 bases from V and 4 bases from J, with 16 bases in between. As DNA, the CDR3 is TGTGCCAGCAGCTCTGCCAGGGGTGACGGCACTGAAGCTTTCTTT. This encodes CASSSARGDGTEAFF.

The chain links TRBV5-1 to TRBJ2-3, with TRBD2 identical over 12 bases. J lost 5 bases, V lost 4 bases, and 5 bases had no gene match. The CDR3 extends over 15 amino acids. Looked up from germline, CDR1 is SGHRS and CDR2 is YFSETQ. The CDR3 sequence is CASSPTSGRLDTQYF. CDR3 in DNA: TGCGCCAGCAGCCCGACTAGCGGGAGACTAGATACGCAGTATTTT.

The genes are TRBV12-5 and TRBJ2-5, with a possible D match to TRBD2 (5 bases). The CDR3 extends over 13 amino acids. V lost 0 bases to trimming and J lost 5 bases, with 7 bases between them. Germline CDR1 is LGHNT and CDR2 is FRNRAP. CDR3 bases: TGTGCTAGTGGTTTGGTACTAGGGGAGACCCAGTACTTC. Its translation is CASGLVLGETQYF.

The chain combines TRBV21-1 with TRBJ2-5; the table's D call, TRBD2, has no DNA check behind it. TRBV21-1 is a recognized pseudogene. This CDR3 is 22 amino acids long. The CDR3 loop is CASSVRGEPSGRSSGTGETQYF. The CDR3 DNA reads as TGTGCCAGCAGCGTCCGAGGGGAGCCTAGCGGGAGGTCCTCGGGGACTGGAGAGACCCAGTACTTC.

V gene TRBV19 combines with J gene TRBJ1-1; tentative D call: TRBD1 (6 bases). The CDR3 is 15 amino acids. The V end was cut by 8 bases, the J end by 6 bases, with 22 bases between. The germline V gene has CDR1 LNHDA and CDR2 SQIVND (reference sequence). The CDR3 DNA is TGTGCCAGTTCAAGCGACAGGAGACAGCACCCTGAAGCTTTCTTT. Amino acid sequence: CASSSDRRQHPEAFF.

There are a few counts of this clone. The same CDR3 can be traced to other DNA sequences in this sample. The gene calls are TRBV5-4 and TRBJ2-1, with D perhaps TRBD1 (6 bases). Germline V lookup: CDR1 SGHNT, CDR2 YYREEE (reference sequence). The CDR3 extends over 11 amino acids. Trimming stripped 1 base from V and 10 bases from J, with 6 bases between. The CDR3 DNA reads as TGTGCCAGCAGCTTGACAGGGGAGCAGTTCTTC. It yields the protein CASSLTGEQFF. The full variable domain, completed using reference TRBV5-4 and TRBJ2-1, is ETGVTQSPTHLIKTRGQQVTLRCSSQSGHNTVSWYQQALGQGPQFIFQYYREEENGRGNFPPRFSGLQFPNYSSELNVNALELDDSALYLCASSLTGEQFFGPGTRLTVL.

The V gene is TRBV5-6, the J gene TRBJ2-7; 7 bases match TRBD2. Germline V gene sequence: CDR1 SGHDT, CDR2 YYEEEE. This CDR3 is built from 14 residues. V lost 3 bases, J lost 7 bases, and 10 bases stayed unmatched. CDR3 protein: CASSSLAVVLEQYF. The CDR3 coding sequence is TGTGCCAGCAGCTCGCTAGCGGTGGTATTAGAGCAGTACTTC. The entire variable domain, with the rest obtained from reference TRBV5-6 and TRBJ2-7, is as follows: DAGVTQSPTHLIKTRGQQVTLRCSPKSGHDTVSWYQQALGQGPQFIFQYYEEEERQRGNFPDRFSGHQFPNYSSELNVNALLLGDSALYLCASSSLAVVLEQYFGPGTRLTVT.

The J gene is TRBJ2-7, the V gene TRBV7-9; D remains ambiguous. In germline, CDR1 is SEHNR, CDR2 FQNEAQ (reference sequence). The CDR3 runs 11 residues. Trimming cost V 6 bases and J 7 bases, with 10 bases left between them. CDR3 sequence (DNA): TGTGCCAGCAGTTATAATCGAGAGCAGTACTTC. It is translated as CASSYNREQYF.

The chain carries TRBV11-2 and TRBJ2-7; possibly TRBD2 for D (6 bases). In germline, CDR1 is SGHAT, CDR2 FQNNGV. Trimming took off 2 bases at V and 6 bases at J, with 14 bases between the two ends. The CDR3 spans 14 residues. The CDR3 reads CASSLTSSTAEQYF. CDR3 bases: TGTGCCAGCAGCTTAACTAGCTCGACCGCCGAGCAGTACTTC.

This chain joins TRBV30 and TRBJ1-5; D perhaps matches TRBD1 (5 bases). V was trimmed by 2 bases and J by 7 bases, leaving 15 bases between them. CDR1 and CDR2 from the germline V gene are GTSNPN and SVGIG (reference sequence). This CDR3 contains 14 residues. Here the CDR3 DNA reads TGTGCCTGGAGTCGGTGGGGGAATGGACAGCCCCAGCATTTT. Translated, it gives CAWSRWGNGQPQHF.